These 16 T cell receptor beta chains originate from one sample sequenced in a study of blood T cell repertoires in COVID-19 (dated by TCRdb to 2018 to 2021). Library preparation was by the immunoSEQ multiplex PCR assay. The table was pulled from immuneACCESS by TCRdb, which kept in-frame rearrangements only. Such tables lose some clones; where checked, under half of the loss comes from unresolved V genes, and the rest has no known cause. Present in this sample are about 240,000 clones, approximately 90% of which were seen just once. The ten largest make up approximately 4.2% of the sample. Sequencing was performed on PBMCs or T cells enriched from blood (not recorded which). The receptors shown here come from a woman under 40 who had recovered from COVID-19.

The chain has TRBV7-2 and TRBJ1-4; no clear D. The V gene lost 3 bases and the J gene lost 0 bases, with 5 bases spanning the gap. Germline CDR1 and CDR2: SGHTA and FQGNSA. The CDR3 consists of 14 residues. This CDR3 is CASSFAATNEKLFF. The CDR3 nucleotides are TGTGCCAGCAGCTTCGCAGCAACTAATGAAAAACTGTTTTTT.

The V gene is TRBV23-1, the J gene TRBJ2-1; TRBD2 matches at 7 bases. TRBV23-1 is classed as an ORF, of uncertain function. With 0 bases clipped from V and 3 bases from J, the junction kept 5 bases outside the gene matches. The CDR3 covers 16 residues. The CDR3 DNA reads as TGCGCCAGCAGTCAATCGGGTAGCGGGCACTACAATGAGCAGTTCTTC. Its translation: CASSQSGSGHYNEQFF.

The rearrangement uses TRBV30 and TRBJ1-5; unclear D gene. This CDR3 is 14 amino acids long. Trimming pared 2 bases from V and 3 bases from J, leaving 11 bases between. Germline lookup yields CDR1 GTSNPN and CDR2 SVGIG (reference sequence). The CDR3 DNA is TGTGCCTGGAGTAAGGCGGGAAACAATCAGCCCCAGCATTTT. It yields the protein CAWSKAGNNQPQHF.

This clone was found once. The chain combines TRBV10-3 with TRBJ1-5; maybe TRBD1 (5 bases). The V end lost 3 bases, the J end lost 4 bases, and 10 bases lay between the germline ends. CDR3 length equals 14 residues. Germline V gives CDR1 ENHRY, CDR2 SYGVKD. The CDR3 DNA reads as TGTGCCATCAGTGACGAAGGGGCGAATCAGCCCCAGCATTTT. It translates to CAISDEGANQPQHF.

J is TRBJ1-1 and V is TRBV28; TRBD1 matches 8 bases. The CDR3 has 16 residues. Germline lookup yields CDR1 MDHEN and CDR2 SYDVKM. Trimming took 3 bases from V and 3 from J; bases not matched to a gene: 9. The CDR3 is CASSLQGASRHTEAFF. The CDR3, as DNA: TGTGCCAGCAGTTTGCAGGGGGCGAGTCGACACACTGAAGCTTTCTTT. The whole variable domain, filled in from reference TRBV28 and TRBJ1-1, reads DVKVTQSSRYLVKRTGEKVFLECVQDMDHENMFWYRQDPGLGLRLIYFSYDVKMKEKGDIPEGYSVSREKKERFSLILESASTNQTSMYLCASSLQGASRHTEAFFGQGTRLTVV.

This clone was detected a few times. Written as DNA, the CDR3 is TGTGCCTGGAGTCCAGGGTTCACCGGGGAGCTGTTTTTT. This sequence encodes CAWSPGFTGELFF. The chain couples TRBV30 to TRBJ2-2; tentatively, D is TRBD1 (5 bases). The CDR3 runs to 13 residues. The germline V gene encodes CDR1 GTSNPN and CDR2 SVGIG (reference sequence). Trimming shortened V by 2 bases and J by 4 bases, and 8 bases separated the two germline ends. Full variable domain (remainder filled in from reference TRBV30 and TRBJ2-2): SQTIHQWPATLVQPVGSPLSLECTVEGTSNPNLYWYRQAAGRGLQLLFYSVGIGQISSEVPQNLSASRPQDRQFILSSKKLLLSDSGFYLCAWSPGFTGELFFGEGSRLTVL.

V is TRBV6-5 and J is TRBJ2-7; a weak D match, TRBD1 (6 bases). The V and J ends lost 0 bases and 6 bases respectively, with 12 bases between them. Germline CDR1 MNHEY, CDR2 SVGAGI. CDR3 size: 14 residues. DNA of the CDR3: TGTGCCAGCAGTTACTCACATCAGGGGCCCGAGCAGTACTTC. It codes for CASSYSHQGPEQYF.

The CDR3 reads CASSLSSGMGTYEQYF. In DNA, the CDR3 is TGTGCCAGCAGTTTGTCTAGCGGGATGGGAACCTACGAGCAGTACTTC. V gene TRBV28 combines with J gene TRBJ2-7; TRBD2 matches 9 bases. With 3 bases clipped from V and 2 bases from J, the junction kept 8 bases outside the gene matches. Germline CDR1 MDHEN, CDR2 SYDVKM. The CDR3 contains 16 residues.

This clone occurred once. The chain joins TRBV15 to TRBJ2-1; tentative D call: TRBD1 (7 bases). This CDR3 has 16 amino acids. V was clipped by 0 bases and J by 6 bases, with 15 bases between them. Germline CDR1 LNHNV, CDR2 YYDKDF (reference sequence). CDR3 in DNA: TGTGCCACCAGCAGAGACCTGCGGGACAGTCTCAATGAGCAGTTCTTC. Amino acid sequence: CATSRDLRDSLNEQFF.

The CDR3 nucleotides are TGCAGCGTTGGACAGCTACAGGGCGGGGGTGGCTACACCTTC. Its translation: CSVGQLQGGGGYTF. The chain has TRBV29-1 and TRBJ1-2, with D possibly TRBD1 on 6 matching bases. Deletions cut 4 bases from V and 7 bases from J, with 19 bases between. Germline lookup yields CDR1 SQVTM and CDR2 ANQGSEA. The CDR3 covers 14 residues.

The J gene is TRBJ1-1, the V gene TRBV4-3; D gene uncertain. Germline V gene lookup returns CDR1 LGHNA and CDR2 YSLEER. The CDR3 is made up of 14 amino acids. V lost 0 bases, J lost 1 base, and 6 bases lay in between. CDR3 DNA sequence: TGCGCCAGCAGCCAAGACGTACAGAACACTGAAGCTTTCTTT. This encodes CASSQDVQNTEAFF.

The table lists this clone with a few counts. The chain uses TRBV16 and TRBJ1-2; D possibly corresponds to TRBD1 (5 bases). The CDR3 consists of 12 residues. V was clipped by 2 bases and J by 14 bases, with 15 bases between them. CDR1 is KGHSY, CDR2 FQNENV, per germline. The CDR3 region is CASSQTPRDSTF. The CDR3 DNA follows: TGTGCCAGCAGCCAAACGCCCCGGGACTCTACCTTC.

J is TRBJ2-5 and V is TRBV19, with D hard to call. The CDR3 is made up of 16 amino acids. Germline assignment: CDR1 LNHDA and CDR2 SQIVND (reference sequence). The V end was cut by 1 base, the J end by 2 bases, with 14 bases between. The DNA of the CDR3 is TGTGCCAGTAGTATAGTATTTAAGCAAACGCAAGAGACCCAGTACTTC. Amino acids: CASSIVFKQTQETQYF.

The chain uses TRBV7-9 and TRBJ2-5, with TRBD1 matching over 9 bases. This CDR3 is 15 amino acids long. After removal of 4 bases from V and 4 bases from J, the junction contained 7 bases not matched to a gene. Germline CDR1 is SEHNR and CDR2 is FQNEAQ (reference sequence). The CDR3 loop is CASSSSTGGGETQYF. CDR3 nucleotides: TGTGCCAGCAGCTCCTCCACAGGGGGCGGAGAGACCCAGTACTTC.

The V and J genes are TRBV28 and TRBJ1-5; a weak D match, TRBD1 (5 bases). Between the trimmed V and J ends, which lost 2 bases and 1 base, there was a span of 9 bases. Germline CDR1 is MDHEN and CDR2 is SYDVKM. The CDR3 sequence is 15 residues long. The CDR3 DNA reads as TGTGCCAGCAGTTTACAGGGTCAGAGCAATCAGCCCCAGCATTTT. Translated, it gives CASSLQGQSNQPQHF.

V is TRBV20-1 and J is TRBJ1-1; the match to TRBD1 covers 7 bases. With 3 bases clipped from V and 4 bases from J, the junction kept 8 bases outside the gene matches. The CDR3 has 14 amino acids. From germline, CDR1 is DFQATT and CDR2 SNEGSKA (reference sequence). The CDR3 is CSASGTALGTEAFF. DNA for the CDR3: TGCAGTGCTAGTGGGACAGCCTTGGGCACTGAAGCTTTCTTT.